The 9 T cell receptor beta chains below were found in one sample sequenced in a study of blood T cell repertoires in COVID-19. The assay was immunoSEQ multiplex PCR, and TCRdb's table has in-frame clones only and misses some. The sample carries approximately 100,000 clones, 70% to 85% recorded once. The specimen sequenced was peripheral blood. These receptors originate from a man aged 70-80 years with acute or convalescent COVID-19.

The J gene is TRBJ1-2, the V gene TRBV30; D ambiguous. Trimming stripped 4 bases from V and 2 bases from J, with 5 bases between. The CDR3 contains 11 residues. Germline CDR1 is GTSNPN and CDR2 is SVGIG (reference sequence). The CDR3 coding sequence is TGTGCCTGGAACCAGAACTATGGCTACACCTTC. It codes for CAWNQNYGYTF.

The DNA for the CDR3 is TGTGCCAGCAGTGAGATTTTCGGGGTAGGGGGCTCTGGAAACACCATATATTTT. Amino acid sequence: CASSEIFGVGGSGNTIYF. This rearrangement joins TRBV2 to TRBJ1-3; D might be TRBD1 (6 bases). The V end was cut by 3 bases, the J end by 0 bases, with 18 bases between. CDR3 length equals 18 residues. Germline V gives CDR1 SNHLY, CDR2 FYNNEI.

Here the CDR3 reads CASSLGLPTTYF. The CDR3 nucleotides are TGTGCCAGCAGCTTAGGACTACCCACCACGTACTTC. The chain uses TRBV7-6 and TRBJ2-5; weak D call: TRBD2 (5 bases). Germline values: CDR1 SGHVS, CDR2 FNYEAQ. Trimming shortened V by 1 base and J by 13 bases, and 13 bases separated the two germline ends. This CDR3 contains 12 residues.

The V call is TRBV7-2, the J call TRBJ2-1; 14 nucleotides agree with TRBD2. This CDR3 is 16 amino acids long. Germline V gene data show CDR1 as SGHTA and CDR2 as FQGNSA. J was trimmed by 7 bases and V by 0 bases; bases with no gene match: 2. This chain's CDR3 is CASSLARTSGRNEQFF. In DNA form, the CDR3 reads TGTGCCAGCAGCTTAGCAAGGACTAGCGGGAGGAATGAGCAGTTCTTC. The whole variable domain, filled in from reference TRBV7-2 and TRBJ2-1, reads GAGVSQSPSNKVTEKGKDVELRCDPISGHTALYWYRQSLGQGLEFLIYFQGNSAPDKSGLPSDRFSAERTGGSVSTLTIQRTQQEDSAVYLCASSLARTSGRNEQFFGPGTRLTVL.

V usage is TRBV5-1 and J usage is TRBJ1-1; maybe TRBD1 (5 bases). CDR1 is SGHRS, CDR2 YFSETQ, per germline. The length of the CDR3 is 14 residues. Trimming took off 2 bases at V and 1 base at J, with 9 bases between the two ends. DNA for the CDR3: TGCGCCAGCAGCTTTGGGGGAGGGAACACTGAAGCTTTCTTT. Its protein product is CASSFGGGNTEAFF.

The chain has TRBV10-3 and TRBJ2-1; 9 positions agree with TRBD2. Losses at the gene ends were 2 bases for V and 10 bases for J; bases not matched to a gene: 9. This CDR3 has 15 residues. Germline V lookup: CDR1 ENHRY, CDR2 SYGVKD. CDR3 in amino acids: CAISEGAGGLGEQFF. The CDR3, as DNA: TGTGCCATCAGTGAGGGAGCGGGGGGCCTAGGAGAGCAGTTCTTC.

The DNA for the CDR3 is TGCGCCAGCAGCGGAGGGGGACAGCTCGGGAATTCACCCCTCCACTTT. Translating gives CASSGGGQLGNSPLHF. V usage is TRBV5-1 and J usage is TRBJ1-6; 7 bases agree with TRBD1. The CDR3 runs 16 residues. Germline values: CDR1 SGHRS, CDR2 YFSETQ. V was clipped by 4 bases and J by 7 bases; unmatched bases: 11.

This chain joins TRBV5-1 and TRBJ2-7; 9 bases agree with TRBD1. Trimming cost V 6 bases and J 2 bases; bases outside gene matches: 6. Per germline, CDR1 SGHRS and CDR2 YFSETQ. This CDR3 has 14 residues. In DNA, the CDR3 is TGCGCCAGCAAAGCGACAGGGGGAACCTACGAGCAGTACTTC. It codes for CASKATGGTYEQYF.

The genes are TRBV5-1 and TRBJ1-6, with D tentatively TRBD1 (6 bases). Germline V CDR1 and CDR2: SGHRS, YFSETQ. The length of the CDR3 is 15 residues. V was pared by 4 bases and J by 1 base, with 9 bases between. The CDR3 bases are TGCGCCAGCAGCCAACAGGGTTCCTATAATTCACCCCTCCACTTT. Translating gives CASSQQGSYNSPLHF.